The 23 T cell receptor beta chains in this list originate from one sample, sequenced in a study of T cell changes during pregnancy in multiple sclerosis (dated by TCRdb to the late 2010s). Receptor amplification or capture employed the immunoSEQ multiplex PCR assay. Here the immuneACCESS table is served through TCRdb, limited to in-frame sequences with V and J called. Missing clones are a known gap in these copies; in checked studies unresolved V genes cover under half, and the rest lacks a known reason. This sample gives about 38,000 clones in total; roughly 93% of them show up just once. Of the sample, approximately 0.39% is held by the ten largest clones. The specimen comprised CD4+ T cells from peripheral blood mononuclear cells, sampled in the second trimester of pregnancy. All receptors derive from a female donor with multiple sclerosis, enrolled in a pregnancy study.

The rearrangement links TRBV18 to TRBJ2-1, with TRBD2 identical over 10 bases. This CDR3 is 19 amino acids long. Germline loops: CDR1 KGHSH, CDR2 LQKENI. Losses at the gene ends were 3 bases for V and 0 bases for J; bases not matched to a gene: 11. The CDR3 coding sequence is TGTGCCAGCTCACCTAGTAGCGGGAGGTCGACGAGCTCCTACAATGAGCAGTTCTTC. Translating it yields CASSPSSGRSTSSYNEQFF.

The DNA of the CDR3 is TGTGCCAGTAGTATGGGACAGCCTAATAATTCACCCCTCCACTTT. This gives the protein CASSMGQPNNSPLHF. V usage is TRBV19 and J usage is TRBJ1-6; 7 bases align to TRBD1. The CDR3 sequence is 15 residues long. CDR1 and CDR2 (germline): LNHDA, SQIVND (reference sequence). Trimming removed 3 bases from V and 5 bases from J; junction bases left unmatched: 4.

This sequence joins TRBV18 and TRBJ2-7, with TRBD1 as a possible D gene (5 bases). CDR3 length: 13 residues. Trimming stripped 3 bases from V and 2 bases from J, with 8 bases between. Germline loops: CDR1 KGHSH, CDR2 LQKENI. CDR3 amino acids: CASSPDRAYEQYF. CDR3 DNA sequence: TGTGCCAGCTCACCTGACAGAGCCTACGAGCAGTACTTC.

CDR3 DNA sequence: TGTGCCAGCAGCCAGACAGGGGGCGGGACTGAAGCTTTCTTT. It yields the protein CASSQTGGGTEAFF. This sequence joins TRBV6-5 and TRBJ1-1, with 10 bases that match TRBD1. Germline V gene sequence: CDR1 MNHEY, CDR2 SVGAGI. This CDR3 is 14 amino acids long. J was trimmed by 5 bases and V by 6 bases; bases with no gene match: 6.

The V and J genes are TRBV4-1 and TRBJ1-5; the D gene is possibly TRBD1 (5 bases). CDR3 size: 18 residues. Germline V lookup: CDR1 MGHRA, CDR2 YSYEKL. V was clipped by 4 bases and J by 8 bases, with 27 bases between them. In DNA, the CDR3 is TGCGCCAGCAGCCGCACGTGGCCAGGGCTTATGGTTTTGGAGCCCCAGCATTTT. This codes for CASSRTWPGLMVLEPQHF.

The chain is built from TRBV5-1 and TRBJ2-2, with D perhaps TRBD1 (5 bases). This CDR3 contains 15 residues. Trimming cost V 1 base and J 2 bases, with 9 bases left between them. CDR1 is SGHRS and CDR2 is YFSETQ in the germline V gene. The DNA for the CDR3 is TGCGCCAGCAGCTTGAACAGGCCTAACACCGGGGAGCTGTTTTTT. Its protein product is CASSLNRPNTGELFF.

The CDR3 DNA reads TGTGCCAGCAGTAGGACGGGGGATCAAGCTTTCTTT. Translated: CASSRTGDQAFF. The chain links TRBV2 to TRBJ1-1, with TRBD1 as a possible D gene (5 bases). The V gene lost 5 bases and the J gene lost 9 bases, with 13 bases spanning the gap. The CDR3 loop spans 12 amino acids. CDR1 is SNHLY, CDR2 FYNNEI, per germline.

This clone was recorded a few times. V and J are TRBV5-5 and TRBJ1-5, with 7 bases identical to TRBD1. There are 14 residues in the CDR3. CDR1 is SGHKS and CDR2 is YYEKEE in the germline V gene (reference sequence). V was pared by 0 bases and J by 6 bases, with 3 bases of the junction left unmatched. Here the CDR3 reads CASSLATGVQPQHF. CDR3 coding DNA: TGTGCCAGCAGCTTGGCAACAGGGGTTCAGCCCCAGCATTTT.

CDR3 coding DNA: TGTGCCAGCAGCCAAGATTTACTGAGAAAACTGTTTTTT. It is translated as CASSQDLLRKLFF. V is TRBV14 and J is TRBJ1-4; no reliable D call. The CDR3 contains 13 residues. Germline-derived CDR1 and CDR2 are SGHDN and FVKESK. The V end was cut by 0 bases, the J end by 10 bases, with 9 bases between.

V is TRBV4-1 and J is TRBJ1-5, with TRBD1 as a possible D gene (5 bases). Germline CDR1 is MGHRA and CDR2 is YSYEKL. The ends were cut back, 3 bases at V and 4 bases at J, with 7 bases in the middle. This CDR3 comprises 13 residues. The CDR3 sequence is CASSHGGNQPQHF. In DNA, the CDR3 is TGCGCCAGCAGCCACGGGGGGAATCAGCCCCAGCATTTT.

The chain combines TRBV7-2 with TRBJ2-3; TRBD2 agrees at 9 bases. V lost 5 bases to trimming and J lost 3 bases; unmatched junction nucleotides: 9. The CDR3 spans 16 residues. Germline V gene data show CDR1 as SGHTA and CDR2 as FQGNSA. The CDR3 DNA reads as TGTGCCAGCAGCACCCGGACTAGCGCCTTGACAGATACGCAGTATTTT. Translated, it gives CASSTRTSALTDTQYF.

This clone was detected once. The chain employs TRBV7-9 and TRBJ1-5; 8 positions match TRBD1. J was trimmed by 7 bases and V by 5 bases; bases with no gene match: 7. This CDR3 is 14 amino acids long. Germline CDR1 is SEHNR and CDR2 is FQNEAQ (reference sequence). The CDR3, as DNA: TGTGCCAGCAGCAGAGGACAGGGCTGGCAGCCCCAGCATTTT. Amino acid sequence: CASSRGQGWQPQHF.

This chain uses TRBV19 with TRBJ2-7; 8 nucleotides align to TRBD1. CDR1 is LNHDA, CDR2 SQIVND, per germline (reference sequence). The trim removed 3 bases at V and 3 bases at J, leaving 10 bases unmatched. CDR3 length equals 16 residues. CDR3 amino acids: CASSIAGGASHYEQYF. The CDR3 nucleotides are TGTGCCAGTAGTATTGCAGGGGGCGCTTCCCACTACGAGCAGTACTTC.

This chain connects TRBV7-9 to TRBJ1-2; weak D call: TRBD1 (5 bases). The CDR3 totals 14 residues. Between the trimmed V and J ends, which lost 3 bases and 9 bases, there was a span of 17 bases. CDR1 and CDR2 from the germline V gene are SEHNR and FQNEAQ (reference sequence). CDR3 in DNA: TGTGCCAGCAGCTTCGACAGAACGTTAATTAGCTACACCTTC. The encoded protein is CASSFDRTLISYTF.

This rearrangement joins TRBV11-3 to TRBJ2-1; tentative D call: TRBD1 (6 bases). V lost 5 bases and J 8 bases, leaving 13 bases between the germline ends. CDR1 and CDR2 from the germline V gene are SGHNT and YENEEA. The CDR3 runs 13 residues. The CDR3 loop reads CASSPIQGHEQFF. CDR3 coding DNA: TGTGCCAGCAGCCCGATACAGGGCCATGAGCAGTTCTTC.

The chain joins TRBV27 to TRBJ2-3, with 8 bases aligning to TRBD2. CDR1 and CDR2 (germline): MNHEY, SMNVEV (reference sequence). V lost 5 bases and J lost 0; bases outside the gene matches: 13. The length of the CDR3 is 18 residues. The CDR3 DNA reads TGTGCCAGCAGTCCCCGACTAGCGTCGACTATGAGCACAGATACGCAGTATTTT. Translated: CASSPRLASTMSTDTQYF.

The V and J genes are TRBV27 and TRBJ1-4; unclear D gene. V shed 7 bases and J shed 7 bases, with 10 bases lying between them. The CDR3 runs to 12 residues. Germline loops: CDR1 MNHEY, CDR2 SMNVEV (reference sequence). The CDR3 DNA reads as TGTGCCAGCACCGCGTTCGGTGAAAAACTGTTTTTT. It encodes CASTAFGEKLFF.

The chain combines TRBV27 with TRBJ2-1; 11 bases map to TRBD2. This CDR3 is 16 amino acids long. V trimming: 1 base; J trimming: 4 bases; junction bases outside the gene matches: 3. Per the germline V gene, CDR1 is MNHEY and CDR2 is SMNVEV (reference sequence). The CDR3 nucleotides are TGTGCCAGCAGTTTATGGCGGACTAGCGGGTACAATGAGCAGTTCTTC. Protein product: CASSLWRTSGYNEQFF.

The CDR3 bases are TGTGCCAGCAGTATTGAGGCAACAGGGGAAGATTCACCCCTCCACTTT. Translated, it gives CASSIEATGEDSPLHF. V usage is TRBV7-7 and J usage is TRBJ1-6, with 7 positions matching TRBD1. Germline CDR1 and CDR2: SSHAT and FNYEAQ (reference sequence). The CDR3 is made up of 16 amino acids. V gave up 6 bases and J gave up 8 bases; unmatched junction bases: 13.

This rearrangement joins TRBV2 to TRBJ2-7; D ambiguous. The germline V gene encodes CDR1 SNHLY and CDR2 FYNNEI. The CDR3 spans 13 residues. V was cut by 4 bases and J by 7 bases, with 14 bases left in between. The CDR3 sequence: CASSVEQYVEQYF. Written as DNA, the CDR3 is TGTGCCAGCAGTGTAGAGCAATACGTAGAGCAGTACTTC.

V and J are TRBV19 and TRBJ1-1; TRBD1 might be the D (6 bases). V gave up 10 bases and J gave up 8 bases, with 23 bases separating them. Germline V gene data show CDR1 as LNHDA and CDR2 as SQIVND (reference sequence). The CDR3 extends over 14 amino acids. CDR3 protein: CATRTATVGAEAFF. For the CDR3, the DNA is TGTGCCACTAGGACAGCTACTGTCGGTGCCGAAGCTTTCTTT.

DNA for the CDR3: TGTGCCAGCAGTGCCCGGGAGGGGGTTTCCGAGCAGTACTTC. It codes for CASSAREGVSEQYF. The chain employs TRBV6-1 and TRBJ2-7, with 8 bases matching TRBD2. CDR1 is MNHNS and CDR2 is SASEGT in the germline V gene. After removal of 4 bases from V and 6 bases from J, the junction contained 8 bases not matched to a gene. The CDR3 covers 14 residues.

The V and J genes are TRBV9 and TRBJ1-1, with D possibly TRBD1 on 6 matching bases. Germline V lookup: CDR1 SGDLS, CDR2 YYNGEE. The CDR3 loop spans 16 amino acids. Trimming removed 1 base from V and 1 base from J, with 14 bases in between. Here the CDR3 reads CASSVLTGSGNTEAFF. The CDR3 nucleotides read TGTGCCAGCAGCGTACTTACAGGGAGTGGGAACACTGAAGCTTTCTTT.